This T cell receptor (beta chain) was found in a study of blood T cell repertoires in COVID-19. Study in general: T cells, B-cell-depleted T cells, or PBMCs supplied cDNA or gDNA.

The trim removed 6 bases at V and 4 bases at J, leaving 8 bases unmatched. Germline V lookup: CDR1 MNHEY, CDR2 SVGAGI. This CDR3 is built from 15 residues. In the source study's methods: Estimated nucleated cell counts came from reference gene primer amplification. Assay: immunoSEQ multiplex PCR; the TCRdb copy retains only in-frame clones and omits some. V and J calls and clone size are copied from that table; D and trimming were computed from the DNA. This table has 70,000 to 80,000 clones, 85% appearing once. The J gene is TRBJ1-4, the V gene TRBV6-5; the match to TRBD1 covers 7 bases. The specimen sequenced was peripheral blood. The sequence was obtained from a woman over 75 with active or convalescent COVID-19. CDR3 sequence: CASSLAGTVNEKLFF. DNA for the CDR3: TGTGCCAGCAGCCTAGCCGGGACAGTTAATGAAAAACTGTTTTTT.